The following is a TCR beta chain sequence with its context. The antigen is not known. This sample is part of a study of shared clonotypes between healthy human individuals. General study findings and limits: Only a few donors were included, so the genetic and exposure-history diversity represented was limited. Sequencing depth was a factor that was expected to affect clonotype sharing among donors.

TCRdb keeps only in-frame clones here, not all; method: immunoSEQ multiplex PCR. The sample records about 2.4 million clones, 90% to 95% being singletons. Germline CDR1 and CDR2: GTSNPN and SVGIG (reference sequence). Trimming pared 0 bases from V and 0 bases from J, leaving 9 bases between. This CDR3 has 15 residues. Donors, without exception, were Caucasian adults residing in Nashville, Tennessee. Memory CD4+ cells were the fraction left after CD45RA+ naive selection. Sequencing was performed on naive CD4+ T cells from PBMCs. The subset denotes: CD45RA+ positively selected. This sequence was found in a man aged 18 to 30 in good health. Some clones in this sample may be carry-over from other donors' samples. The rearrangement links TRBV30 to TRBJ2-4; D ambiguous. For the CDR3, the DNA is TGTGCCTGGAGTGTTTACAGATTAGCCAAAAACATTCAGTACTTC. It codes for CAWSVYRLAKNIQYF. Full variable domain (rest looked up from reference TRBV30 and TRBJ2-4): SQTIHQWPATLVQPVGSPLSLECTVEGTSNPNLYWYRQAAGRGLQLLFYSVGIGQISSEVPQNLSASRPQDRQFILSSKKLLLSDSGFYLCAWSVYRLAKNIQYFGAGTRLSVL.